This TCR beta chain stems from a study of T cell changes during pregnancy in multiple sclerosis. This CDR3 is 14 amino acids long. The V end was cut by 0 bases, the J end by 4 bases, with 9 bases between. CDR1 and CDR2 (germline): SGHTA, FQGNSA. The assay was immunoSEQ multiplex PCR, and TCRdb's table has in-frame clones only and misses some. The table lists around 83,000 clones, around nine tenths of them singletons. The chain uses TRBV7-2 and TRBJ1-1; D is undetermined. This material consisted of CD4+ T cells from peripheral blood mononuclear cells, taken in the second trimester of pregnancy. This TCR was recovered from a female donor with multiple sclerosis, enrolled in a pregnancy study. DNA of the CDR3: TGTGCCAGCAGCTTAGCGTTGCGGGGCACTGAAGCTTTCTTT. Protein: CASSLALRGTEAFF.